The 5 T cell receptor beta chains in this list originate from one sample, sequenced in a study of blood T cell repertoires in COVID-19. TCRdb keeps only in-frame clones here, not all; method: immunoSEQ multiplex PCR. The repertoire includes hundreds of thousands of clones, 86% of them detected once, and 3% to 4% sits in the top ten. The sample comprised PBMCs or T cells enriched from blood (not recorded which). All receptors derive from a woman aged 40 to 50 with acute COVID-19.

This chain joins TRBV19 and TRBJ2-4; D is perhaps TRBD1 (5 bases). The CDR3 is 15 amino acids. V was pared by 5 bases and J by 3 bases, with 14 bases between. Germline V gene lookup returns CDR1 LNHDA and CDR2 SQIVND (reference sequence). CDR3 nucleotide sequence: TGTGCCAGTAGTTGGGTCCAGGGTGGCAAAAACATTCAGTACTTC. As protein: CASSWVQGGKNIQYF.

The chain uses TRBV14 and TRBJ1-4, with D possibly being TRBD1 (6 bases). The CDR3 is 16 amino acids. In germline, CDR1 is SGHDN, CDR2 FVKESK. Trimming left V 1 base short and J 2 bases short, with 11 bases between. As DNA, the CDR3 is TGTGCCAGCAGCCAAGGACGGGACACGACTAATGAAAAACTGTTTTTT. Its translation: CASSQGRDTTNEKLFF.

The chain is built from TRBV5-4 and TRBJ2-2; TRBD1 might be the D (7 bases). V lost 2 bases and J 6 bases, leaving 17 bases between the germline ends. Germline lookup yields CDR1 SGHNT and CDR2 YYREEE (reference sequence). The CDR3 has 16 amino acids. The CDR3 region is CASSFRPRGVAGELFF. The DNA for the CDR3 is TGTGCCAGCAGCTTTCGCCCCAGGGGGGTTGCCGGGGAGCTGTTTTTT. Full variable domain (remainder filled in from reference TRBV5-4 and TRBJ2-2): ETGVTQSPTHLIKTRGQQVTLRCSSQSGHNTVSWYQQALGQGPQFIFQYYREEENGRGNFPPRFSGLQFPNYSSELNVNALELDDSALYLCASSFRPRGVAGELFFGEGSRLTVL.

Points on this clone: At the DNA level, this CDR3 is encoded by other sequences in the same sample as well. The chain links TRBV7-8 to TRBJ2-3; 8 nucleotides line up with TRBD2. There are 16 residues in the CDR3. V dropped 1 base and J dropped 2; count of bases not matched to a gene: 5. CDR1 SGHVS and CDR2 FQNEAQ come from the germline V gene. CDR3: CASSLVSGGPTDTQYF. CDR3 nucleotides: TGTGCCAGCAGCTTAGTTTCGGGAGGGCCCACAGATACGCAGTATTTT.

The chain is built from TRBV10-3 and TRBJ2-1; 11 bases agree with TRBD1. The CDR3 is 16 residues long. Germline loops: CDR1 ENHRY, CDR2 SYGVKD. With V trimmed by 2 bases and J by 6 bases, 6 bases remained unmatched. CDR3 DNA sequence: TGTGCCATCAGTGAGAACCCGGGACAGGGGGGCAATGAGCAGTTCTTC. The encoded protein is CAISENPGQGGNEQFF.